The 29 T cell receptor beta chains given below trace back to one sample, sequenced in a study of monozygotic twins with inflammatory bowel disease. TCRdb reprocessed the 5' RACE reads; each CDR3 protein has one entry and no DNA is given. Its clone listing holds approximately 390,000 distinct CDR3 sequences. The sample consisted of blood. The source is a human donor with ulcerative colitis or Crohn's disease, or a healthy co-twin of an affected twin (not recorded which).

The rearrangement links TRBV20-1 to TRBJ1-5. Germline CDR1 and CDR2: DFQATT and SNEGSKA (reference sequence). The CDR3 runs to 13 residues. CDR3 residues: CSARGGPNQPQHF.

The genes are TRBV9 and TRBJ2-3; TCRdb lists TRBD2, though no DNA is available to test this call. Germline CDR1 reads SGDLS; CDR2 reads YYNGEE. The CDR3 is 16 residues long. This CDR3 reads CASSSRTSGRTDTQYF.

This chain uses TRBV18 with TRBJ2-2; the D call of TRBD1 rests on TCRdb alone, since no DNA is present to check it. CDR3 size: 15 residues. Germline V gene data show CDR1 as KGHSH and CDR2 as LQKENI. This CDR3 reads CASSPRQGVTGELFF.

This chain uses TRBV6-1 with TRBJ1-1. Germline V gene lookup returns CDR1 MNHNS and CDR2 SASEGT. This CDR3 contains 13 residues. The CDR3 region is CASRDRAFTEAFF.

The rearrangement joins TRBV6-5 to TRBJ2-7. CDR3 length: 15 residues. Germline loops: CDR1 MNHEY, CDR2 SVGAGI. CDR3 sequence: CASSYPRQGSYEQYF.

The chain joins TRBV10-3 to TRBJ1-2; the TRBD1 assignment by TCRdb is unverifiable without DNA. Germline lookup yields CDR1 ENHRY and CDR2 SYGVKD. The CDR3 has 14 amino acids. This CDR3 is CAISESSGSQGYTF.

The rearrangement uses TRBV10-1 and TRBJ2-2; the TCRdb call, TRBD1, lacks DNA for checking. The CDR3 is made up of 14 amino acids. Germline V gene lookup returns CDR1 WNHNN and CDR2 SYGVQD (reference sequence). CDR3: CASSRTRPPGELFF.

The CDR3 loop is CASKTGHATNEKLFF. The chain uses TRBV5-5 and TRBJ1-4; the TRBD1 assignment by TCRdb is unverifiable without DNA. CDR1 is SGHKS, CDR2 YYEKEE, per germline (reference sequence). The CDR3 extends over 15 amino acids.

The gene calls are TRBV5-1 and TRBJ1-4. Per the germline V gene, CDR1 is SGHRS and CDR2 is YFSETQ. The CDR3 contains 14 residues. The CDR3 sequence: CASSLSDSGEKLFF.

The rearrangement links TRBV6-2 or TRBV6-3 to TRBJ2-7; TCRdb returns TRBD2, unconfirmable since there is no DNA. Germline V gives CDR1 MNHEY, CDR2 SVGEGT. This CDR3 has 14 residues. The CDR3 region is CASRGVAGTYEQYF.

The chain employs TRBV20-1 and TRBJ2-5; with no DNA, the TCRdb D assignment of TRBD1 cannot be verified. This CDR3 has 14 residues. Germline V gene sequence: CDR1 DFQATT, CDR2 SNEGSKA (reference sequence). This chain's CDR3 is CSAVYTTGSETQYF.

The genes are TRBV21-1 and TRBJ2-7. TRBV21-1 is flagged as a pseudogene. This CDR3 has 13 amino acids. CDR3 amino acids: CASSKARRTGGYF.

The chain employs TRBV6-5 and TRBJ2-5; the D call of TRBD1 rests on TCRdb alone, since no DNA is present to check it. Germline-derived CDR1 and CDR2 are MNHEY and SVGAGI. The CDR3 sequence is 15 residues long. Here the CDR3 reads CASSFRVPRLETQYF.

The genes are TRBV20-1 and TRBJ2-1; the D call from TCRdb, TRBD2, cannot be confirmed without DNA. The V gene's germline CDR1 is DFQATT and CDR2 SNEGSKA (reference sequence). The CDR3 has 14 residues. The CDR3 loop reads CSALPIGILNEQFF.

This rearrangement joins TRBV25-1 to TRBJ1-2. The CDR3 is 13 residues long. Germline values: CDR1 MGHDK, CDR2 SYGVNS. CDR3 residues: CASSEGNLYGYTF.

V is TRBV12-3 or TRBV12-4 and J is TRBJ2-5; TCRdb proposes TRBD2, but this gene call is untestable without DNA. The CDR3 has 15 amino acids. The CDR3 here is CASSHEELAQETQYF.

The rearrangement joins TRBV5-1 to TRBJ2-5; TCRdb reports TRBD2, a call that lacks DNA to check it against. This CDR3 is built from 15 residues. Germline CDR1 is SGHRS and CDR2 is YFSETQ. The CDR3 is CASSSLAGVQETQYF.

V and J are TRBV12-3 or TRBV12-4 and TRBJ1-1; TCRdb names TRBD1, which stays unverified in the absence of DNA. The CDR3 extends over 14 amino acids. The CDR3 is CASSLTQGVTEAFF.

This chain joins TRBV29-1 and TRBJ2-7; TCRdb gives TRBD2 as the D gene, but with no DNA this cannot be confirmed. This CDR3 has 13 amino acids. Germline V lookup: CDR1 SQVTM, CDR2 ANQGSEA. The CDR3 protein is CSVEASGTYEQYF.

The V call is TRBV27, the J call TRBJ2-5. Germline V gives CDR1 MNHEY, CDR2 SMNVEV (reference sequence). This CDR3 comprises 13 residues. CDR3 amino acids: CASSPQYQETQYF.

The chain uses TRBV24-1 and TRBJ2-5; TCRdb indicates TRBD2, and absent DNA this call remains unverified. Germline V gene lookup returns CDR1 KGHDR and CDR2 SFDVKD. The CDR3 is 16 residues long. This chain's CDR3 is CATSDSTGTSGETQYF.

The chain links TRBV30 to TRBJ1-1; TCRdb lists TRBD1, though no DNA is available to test this call. CDR1 is GTSNPN and CDR2 is SVGIG in the germline V gene (reference sequence). The CDR3 has 14 residues. This CDR3 is CAWIPLAANTEAFF.

V is TRBV5-1 and J is TRBJ2-7; TCRdb returns TRBD1, unconfirmable since there is no DNA. The CDR3 length is 13 residues. Germline CDR1 and CDR2: SGHRS and YFSETQ. The CDR3 loop reads CASAGVSPYEQYF.

The genes are TRBV14 and TRBJ2-7; lacking DNA, the TRBD1 call made by TCRdb goes unchecked. CDR1 and CDR2 (germline): SGHDN, FVKESK. This CDR3 contains 16 residues. The CDR3 region is CASSQVLLGKGHEQYF.

The gene calls are TRBV14 and TRBJ1-6; TCRdb proposes TRBD1, but this gene call is untestable without DNA. The CDR3 consists of 15 residues. The germline CDR1 and CDR2 sequences are SGHDN and FVKESK. CDR3 protein: CASSQDNRSGSPLHF. Filled out from reference TRBV14 and TRBJ1-6, the complete variable domain reads EAGVTQFPSHSVIEKGQTVTLRCDPISGHDNLYWYRRVMGKEIKFLLHFVKESKQDESGMPNNRFLAERTGGTYSTLKVQPAELEDSGVYFCASSQDNRSGSPLHFGNGTRLTVT.

The chain has TRBV6-1 and TRBJ2-3; the TCRdb call, TRBD2, lacks DNA for checking. Germline values: CDR1 MNHNS, CDR2 SASEGT. This CDR3 has 13 amino acids. CDR3: CASGLAGTDTQYF.

The chain employs TRBV3-1 and TRBJ2-1; TCRdb indicates TRBD1, and absent DNA this call remains unverified. Per germline, CDR1 LGHDT and CDR2 YNNKEL (reference sequence). CDR3 length: 12 amino acids. The CDR3 reads CASSQGRDRGFF.

The CDR3 here is CSPGGGEYYGYTF. V usage is TRBV20-1 and J usage is TRBJ1-2. Per the germline V gene, CDR1 is DFQATT and CDR2 is SNEGSKA (reference sequence). The CDR3 sequence is 13 residues long.

The chain has TRBV5-1 and TRBJ2-1; TCRdb's assignment of TRBD1 cannot be checked, as there is no DNA. The CDR3 has 15 amino acids. In germline, CDR1 is SGHRS, CDR2 YFSETQ. The CDR3 spells CASSWGLGAYDEQFF.